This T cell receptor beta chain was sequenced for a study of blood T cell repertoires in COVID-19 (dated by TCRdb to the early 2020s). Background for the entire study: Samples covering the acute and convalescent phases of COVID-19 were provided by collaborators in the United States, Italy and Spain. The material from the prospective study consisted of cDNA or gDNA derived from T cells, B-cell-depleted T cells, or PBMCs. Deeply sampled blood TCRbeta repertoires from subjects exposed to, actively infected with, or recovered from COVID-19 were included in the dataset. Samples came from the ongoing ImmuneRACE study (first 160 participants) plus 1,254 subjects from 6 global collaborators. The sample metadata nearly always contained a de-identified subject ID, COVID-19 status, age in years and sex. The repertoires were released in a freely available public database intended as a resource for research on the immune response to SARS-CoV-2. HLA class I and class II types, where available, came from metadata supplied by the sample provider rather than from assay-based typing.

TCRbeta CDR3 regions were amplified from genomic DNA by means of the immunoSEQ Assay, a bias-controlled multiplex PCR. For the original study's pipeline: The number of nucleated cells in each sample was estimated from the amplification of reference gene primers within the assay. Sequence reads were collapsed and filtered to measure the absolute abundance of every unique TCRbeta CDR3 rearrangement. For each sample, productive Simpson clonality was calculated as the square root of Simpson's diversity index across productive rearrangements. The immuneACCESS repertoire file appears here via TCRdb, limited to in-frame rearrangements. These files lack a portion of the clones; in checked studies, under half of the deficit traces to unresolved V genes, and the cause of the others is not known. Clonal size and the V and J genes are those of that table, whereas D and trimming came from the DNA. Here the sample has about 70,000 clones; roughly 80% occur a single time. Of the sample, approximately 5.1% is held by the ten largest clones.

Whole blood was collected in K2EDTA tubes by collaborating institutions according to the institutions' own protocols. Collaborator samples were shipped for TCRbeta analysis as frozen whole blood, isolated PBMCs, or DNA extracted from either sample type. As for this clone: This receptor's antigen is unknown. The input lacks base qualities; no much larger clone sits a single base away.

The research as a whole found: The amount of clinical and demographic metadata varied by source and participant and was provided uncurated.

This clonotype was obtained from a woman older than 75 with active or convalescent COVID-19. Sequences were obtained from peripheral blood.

The CDR3 region has the sequence CASSLSRSETQYF. At the DNA level, the sequence is TGTGCCAGCAGCTTATCCCGTTCAGAGACCCAGTACTTC. The chain employs TRBV7-2 and TRBJ2-5; the D gene is not confidently resolved. The CDR3 numbers 13 residues from cysteine through phenylalanine. Only the CDR3 DNA is retained, 39 bases long and in frame from the first base. The germline V gene provides CDR1 SGHTA and CDR2 FQGNSA. The junction carries 8 bases between V and J, which are trimmed by 2 bases and 4 bases respectively. Supplemented by the reference TRBV7-2 and TRBJ2-5 proteins around the CDR3, the complete variable domain is GAGVSQSPSNKVTEKGKDVELRCDPISGHTALYWYRQSLGQGLEFLIYFQGNSAPDKSGLPSDRFSAERTGGSVSTLTIQRTQQEDSAVYLCASSLSRSETQYFGPGTRLLVL.